This T cell receptor (beta chain) originates from a study of CXCR3-negative and CXCR3-positive naive CD8 T cells. Findings of the study overall: Similar TRBV-TRBJ usage was seen in naive cells (both CXCR3-negative and CXCR3-positive), but memory cells differed. Partial loss of CXCR3 expression followed cryopreservation; most assays used fresh PBMCs. The study found comparably high diversity in both naive subsets and much lower diversity in memory CD8+ cells. When CXCR3-positive naive cells were set against CXCR3-negative naive cells, the former had more hydrophobic TRB CDR3s.

The libraries of TRB cDNA were constructed through 5' RACE using UMI labels. After re-calling the 5' RACE reads, TCRdb lists one entry per CDR3 protein, DNA absent. The table for this sample gives 60,000 to 70,000 distinct CDR3 sequences. Per germline, CDR1 SQVTM and CDR2 ANQGSEA. The CDR3 extends over 12 amino acids. Triplicate sorts, 250,000 to 350,000 cells apiece, were made for each CD8+ T cell subset. As concerns this clonotype: Antigen unknown.

The chain recombines TRBV29-1 with TRBJ2-7. The sequence came from a human donor in good health. Some clones in this sample may be carry-over from other donors' samples. Sequencing was performed on naive CXCR3+ CD8+ T cells from blood. Subset: CD45RO-CCR7+CD27+CD95- naive CD8+ T cells expressing CXCR3 (TNR3+). The CDR3 here is CSVEVRPYEQYF.